The 4 T cell receptor beta chains in this list originate from one sample, sequenced in a study of shared clonotypes between healthy human individuals. The data were produced by immunoSEQ multiplex PCR, yet TCRdb's version contains in-frame clones alone and is incomplete. The data contain hundreds of thousands of clones, 73% of them seen just once; the ten biggest clones take up 1.5% to 2%. Sample: memory CD4+ T cells sorted from blood. Sample subset: CD45RA-negative fraction. The source of these receptors is a young woman in good health.

The chain employs TRBV5-4 and TRBJ2-5; D remains unclear. V gave up 1 base and J gave up 2 bases, with 6 bases separating them. Germline-derived CDR1 and CDR2 are SGHNT and YYREEE (reference sequence). This CDR3 region has 13 residues. CDR3 in amino acids: CASSLKGQETQYF. The CDR3, as DNA: TGTGCCAGCAGCTTGAAAGGGCAAGAGACCCAGTACTTC. Combining the CDR3 with reference TRBV5-4 and TRBJ2-5 gives the whole variable domain ETGVTQSPTHLIKTRGQQVTLRCSSQSGHNTVSWYQQALGQGPQFIFQYYREEENGRGNFPPRFSGLQFPNYSSELNVNALELDDSALYLCASSLKGQETQYFGPGTRLLVL.

In its sample, this clone was seen a few times. This chain links TRBV7-2 with TRBJ2-1; 8 nucleotides align to TRBD1. V trimming: 4 bases; J trimming: 7 bases; junction bases outside the gene matches: 15. Germline CDR1 reads SGHTA; CDR2 reads FQGNSA. The CDR3 totals 17 residues. The CDR3 sequence is CASSSAYLRTGPNEQFF. DNA for the CDR3: TGTGCCAGCAGCTCCGCCTACCTTCGGACAGGGCCTAATGAGCAGTTCTTC.

This clone was found once. The rearrangement uses TRBV5-1 and TRBJ2-2; TRBD1 agrees at 10 bases. Per the germline V gene, CDR1 is SGHRS and CDR2 is YFSETQ. The CDR3 sequence is 16 residues long. Losses at the gene ends were 5 bases for V and 4 bases for J; bases not matched to a gene: 8. Written as DNA, the CDR3 is TGCGCCAGCAGGAGTACCGGGACAGGGGTCACCGGGGAGCTGTTTTTT. It yields the protein CASRSTGTGVTGELFF.

The chain's CDR3 is CASSVTSGRGELFF. The CDR3 region has the DNA TGTGCCAGCAGCGTTACTAGCGGCCGGGGGGAGCTGTTTTTT. The rearrangement links TRBV7-2 to TRBJ2-2, with 8 bases that match TRBD2. With V trimmed by 5 bases and J by 8 bases, 7 bases remained unmatched. The germline CDR1 and CDR2 sequences are SGHTA and FQGNSA. The CDR3 is made up of 14 amino acids.